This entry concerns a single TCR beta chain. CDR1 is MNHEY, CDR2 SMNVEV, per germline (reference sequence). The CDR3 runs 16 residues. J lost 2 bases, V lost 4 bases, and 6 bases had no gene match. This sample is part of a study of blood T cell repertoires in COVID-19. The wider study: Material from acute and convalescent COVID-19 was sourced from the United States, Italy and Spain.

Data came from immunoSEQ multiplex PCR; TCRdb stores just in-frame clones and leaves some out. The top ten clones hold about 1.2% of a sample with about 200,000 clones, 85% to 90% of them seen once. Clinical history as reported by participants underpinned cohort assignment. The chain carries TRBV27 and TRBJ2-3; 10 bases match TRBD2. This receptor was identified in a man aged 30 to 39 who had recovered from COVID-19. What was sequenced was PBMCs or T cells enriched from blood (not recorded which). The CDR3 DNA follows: TGTGCCAGCAGTTGGCTAGCGGGGGACATCACAGATACGCAGTATTTT. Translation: CASSWLAGDITDTQYF.